This T cell receptor beta chain was found in a study of CXCR3-negative and CXCR3-positive naive CD8 T cells. As for the study in general: Per-library TRB read counts averaged about 1.5 +/- 0.3 million, adding up to around 140 million in total. Findings of the study overall: When CXCR3-positive naive cells were set against CXCR3-negative naive cells, the former had more hydrophobic TRB CDR3s. Once cells were cryopreserved, CXCR3 expression went down partly, and most assays used fresh PBMCs.

With UMI labels, 5' RACE was used to prepare the TRB cDNA libraries. TCRdb re-analyzed the 5' RACE reads; it lists each CDR3 protein once, without DNA. This listing includes 150,000 to 160,000 distinct CDR3 sequences. As regards this clonotype: No antigen is known for it.

The CDR3 contains 16 residues. The germline V gene encodes CDR1 SGHVS and CDR2 FNYEAQ. The clonotype was recovered from a human donor in good health. Some clones in this sample may be carry-over from other donors' samples. This chain joins TRBV7-6 and TRBJ2-1; TCRdb's D call of TRBD1 is untestable without DNA. What was sequenced was naive CXCR3+ CD8+ T cells from blood. The subset denotes: CD45RO-CCR7+CD27+CD95- naive CD8+ T cells expressing CXCR3 (TNR3+). The CDR3 loop is CASSDSERESRNEQFF.